The 9 T cell receptor beta chains in this list originate from one sample, sequenced in a study of T cell responses to AZD1222 COVID-19 vaccine. Some clones are missing from TCRdb's copy, which holds only in-frame ones; the method was immunoSEQ multiplex PCR. Found here are 95,000 to 110,000 clones, about 87% of them singletons; the top ten hold 20% to 25%. The sample here was peripheral blood, taken on day 0 of AZD1222 vaccination. The receptor set was obtained from an adult in good health.

The chain employs TRBV11-2 and TRBJ1-1; D remains ambiguous. The CDR3 consists of 13 residues. Germline V gives CDR1 SGHAT, CDR2 FQNNGV. The V gene lost 3 bases and the J gene lost 1 base, with 6 bases spanning the gap. The CDR3 nucleotides read TGTGCCAGCAGCTTCTCGGGGAACACTGAAGCTTTCTTT. This codes for CASSFSGNTEAFF.

The chain couples TRBV6-2 or TRBV6-3 to TRBJ2-7; 15 bases match TRBD2. The CDR3 runs to 20 residues. Germline trimming cut 1 base from V and 2 bases from J; bases unmatched to any gene: 12. Germline V gene sequence: CDR1 MNHEY, CDR2 SVGEGT. CDR3 nucleotide sequence: TGTGCCAGCAGTTACTTACCGGGACTAGCGGGGGGTCAAGGCGCCTACGAGCAGTACTTC. Amino acids: CASSYLPGLAGGQGAYEQYF.

This chain links TRBV4-3 with TRBJ1-1, with D perhaps matching TRBD1 (6 bases). V was cut by 3 bases and J by 5 bases, with 16 bases left in between. CDR3 size: 15 residues. In germline, CDR1 is LGHNA, CDR2 YSLEER. CDR3 loop: CASSQDQGIRTEAFF. In nucleotides, the CDR3 is TGCGCCAGCAGCCAGGACCAGGGGATTCGGACTGAAGCTTTCTTT.

The gene calls are TRBV4-3 and TRBJ1-3; 7 bases align to TRBD1. From germline, CDR1 is LGHNA and CDR2 YSLEER. The CDR3 totals 15 residues. Trimming at V came to 2 bases and at J to 0 bases, leaving 1 base not matched to a gene. CDR3 residues: CASSQWTGSGNTIYF. The CDR3 DNA reads TGCGCCAGCAGCCAATGGACAGGCTCTGGAAACACCATATATTTT.

The V and J genes are TRBV24-1 and TRBJ1-5, with D uncertain. The V and J ends lost 5 bases and 3 bases respectively, with 13 bases between them. CDR1 is KGHDR, CDR2 SFDVKD, per germline. This CDR3 comprises 15 residues. CDR3 sequence: CATSASTQPNQPQHF. CDR3 nucleotide sequence: TGTGCCACCAGTGCCTCTACACAGCCCAATCAGCCCCAGCATTTT.

J is TRBJ2-2 and V is TRBV7-8; D uncertain. This CDR3 is built from 12 residues. The V end was cut by 5 bases, the J end by 3 bases, with 4 bases between. Germline lookup yields CDR1 SGHVS and CDR2 FQNEAQ. This chain's CDR3 is CASSPYTGELFF. The CDR3 DNA sequence: TGTGCCAGCAGCCCCTACACCGGGGAGCTGTTTTTT.

CDR3 sequence (DNA): TGTGCCTGGAGTGCACTTGGGGGAAGCACAGATACGCAGTATTTT. As protein: CAWSALGGSTDTQYF. The chain carries TRBV30 and TRBJ2-3, with D tentatively TRBD1 or TRBD2 (5 bases each). Germline loops: CDR1 GTSNPN, CDR2 SVGIG (reference sequence). The V end lost 1 base, the J end lost 0 bases, and 11 bases lay between the germline ends. The CDR3 contains 15 residues.

The chain employs TRBV4-3 and TRBJ2-2, with TRBD1 as a possible D gene (5 bases). Trimming removed 1 base at V and 5 bases at J, with 8 bases between. This CDR3 has 14 amino acids. Per germline, CDR1 LGHNA and CDR2 YSLEER. In nucleotides, the CDR3 is TGCGCCAGCAGCCAAGTGGACAAAACCGGGGAGCTGTTTTTT. Translation: CASSQVDKTGELFF.

The CDR3: CASRGQGGNTEAFF. CDR3 DNA sequence: TGTGCCAGTAGAGGACAGGGAGGTAACACTGAAGCTTTCTTT. The chain carries TRBV19 and TRBJ1-1; 8 bases match TRBD1. V was clipped by 6 bases and J by 2 bases; unmatched bases: 5. This CDR3 comprises 14 residues. Germline V CDR1 and CDR2: LNHDA, SQIVND (reference sequence).